The 14 T cell receptor beta chains below all came from one sample that was sequenced in a study of blood T cell repertoires in COVID-19. Produced via immunoSEQ multiplex PCR; TCRdb's table is partial and in-frame only. The sample shows some 95,000 clones, over 60% of them seen only once. Sequenced: peripheral blood. The receptors were gathered from a man in his sixties or seventies with acute or convalescent COVID-19.

Notes on this clone: Other nucleotide sequences in the sample specify the same CDR3. The chain links TRBV24-1 to TRBJ1-5; D may be TRBD1 (6 bases). The CDR3 has 13 residues. Trimming pared 9 bases from V and 3 bases from J, leaving 11 bases between. Germline values: CDR1 KGHDR, CDR2 SFDVKD. CDR3 loop: CATADRNNQPQHF. The CDR3 nucleotides are TGTGCCACCGCCGACAGGAACAATCAGCCCCAGCATTTT.

V usage is TRBV6-5 and J usage is TRBJ2-5; 7 bases line up with TRBD1. The V gene's germline CDR1 is MNHEY and CDR2 SVGAGI. This CDR3 has 12 amino acids. The junction had 6 bases not matched to a gene; V was cut back by 10 bases and J by 4 bases. The CDR3: CATPTGRETQYF. The CDR3 region has the DNA TGTGCCACCCCGACAGGGCGAGAGACCCAGTACTTC.

This clone was recorded a few times. This chain joins TRBV24-1 and TRBJ2-2, with TRBD1 matching over 7 bases. This CDR3 is built from 17 residues. V trimming: 4 bases; J trimming: 2 bases; junction bases outside the gene matches: 9. Germline V gene lookup returns CDR1 KGHDR and CDR2 SFDVKD. CDR3 protein: CATSETGTDSNTGELFF. The CDR3, as DNA: TGTGCCACCAGTGAAACCGGGACAGACAGCAACACCGGGGAGCTGTTTTTT.

The chain carries TRBV7-6 and TRBJ2-3; possibly TRBD2 for D (6 bases). The CDR3 is 14 residues long. Trimming shortened V by 1 base and J by 5 bases, and 10 bases separated the two germline ends. Germline loops: CDR1 SGHVS, CDR2 FNYEAQ. The chain's CDR3 is CASSLDGRGDTQYF. The CDR3 region has the DNA TGTGCCAGCAGCTTAGACGGGAGAGGAGATACGCAGTATTTT.

The rearrangement uses TRBV7-2 and TRBJ2-1; a possible D gene is TRBD1 (6 bases). Per the germline V gene, CDR1 is SGHTA and CDR2 is FQGNSA. V lost 6 bases and J 10 bases, leaving 19 bases between the germline ends. The CDR3 totals 14 residues. The CDR3 bases are TGTGCCAGCAGTCCAGGGGCAGGGCCGAGGGAGCAGTTCTTC. This codes for CASSPGAGPREQFF.

Only one count was recorded for this clone. The genes are TRBV5-5 and TRBJ1-1, with 8 positions matching TRBD1. V dropped 3 bases and J dropped 5; count of bases not matched to a gene: 6. The CDR3 loop spans 14 amino acids. CDR1 and CDR2 from the germline V gene are SGHKS and YYEKEE (reference sequence). The CDR3 sequence: CASSYIDRGTEAFF. The CDR3 DNA reads as TGTGCCAGCAGCTATATCGACAGGGGTACTGAAGCTTTCTTT.

The chain has TRBV19 and TRBJ1-1; D might be TRBD1 (6 bases). Germline CDR1 and CDR2: LNHDA and SQIVND (reference sequence). CDR3 size: 12 residues. Trimming left V 6 bases short and J 5 bases short, with 10 bases between. The CDR3 is CASRSGETEAFF. The CDR3 bases are TGTGCCAGTAGATCAGGGGAGACTGAAGCTTTCTTT.

This clone was detected a few times. This chain links TRBV4-1 with TRBJ1-1, with 10 positions matching TRBD1. Germline-derived CDR1 and CDR2 are MGHRA and YSYEKL. J gave up 8 bases and V 2 bases, and 11 bases lay outside the gene matches. This CDR3 is built from 16 residues. For the CDR3, the DNA is TGCGCCAGCAGCCAACCGCGGGACAGGGGATCACAAGAAGCTTTCTTT. Translating it yields CASSQPRDRGSQEAFF.

The genes are TRBV6-5 and TRBJ2-5; D is possibly TRBD1 (5 bases). Germline CDR1 reads MNHEY; CDR2 reads SVGAGI. The CDR3 sequence is 14 residues long. Trimming left V 4 bases short and J 3 bases short, with 12 bases between. The CDR3 coding sequence is TGTGCCAGCAGTTGGGGCCAGGGTAAAGAGACCCAGTACTTC. Translation gives CASSWGQGKETQYF.

This rearrangement joins TRBV4-1 to TRBJ1-2, with 11 positions matching TRBD1. Germline V CDR1 and CDR2: MGHRA, YSYEKL. This CDR3 has 17 amino acids. V lost 3 bases, J lost 4 bases, and 10 bases stayed unmatched. The DNA of the CDR3 is TGCGCCAGCAGCCAGCCGGGACAGGGGGGCGGCGGCTATGGCTACACCTTC. Translating it yields CASSQPGQGGGGYGYTF.

The CDR3 loop is CASSFTGVVATEAFF. CDR3 nucleotide sequence: TGTGCCAGCAGCTTCACAGGGGTAGTTGCCACTGAAGCTTTCTTT. The genes are TRBV11-2 and TRBJ1-1, with TRBD1 matching 7 bases. After removal of 3 bases from V and 4 bases from J, the junction contained 8 bases not matched to a gene. CDR3 length equals 15 residues. Germline V gene data show CDR1 as SGHAT and CDR2 as FQNNGV.

The gene calls are TRBV6-1 and TRBJ1-5; D call uncertain. This CDR3 has 12 amino acids. Trimming removed 2 bases at V and 6 bases at J, with 5 bases between. Germline CDR1 and CDR2: MNHNS and SASEGT. CDR3 loop: CASSETVQPQHF. The CDR3 nucleotides are TGTGCCAGCAGTGAAACGGTTCAGCCCCAGCATTTT.

The gene calls are TRBV19 and TRBJ1-5; no reliable D call. V was trimmed by 0 bases and J by 4 bases, leaving 16 bases between them. The CDR3 spans 17 residues. Germline assignment: CDR1 LNHDA and CDR2 SQIVND (reference sequence). The CDR3 is CASSIDRRAYGNQPQHF. CDR3 coding DNA: TGTGCCAGTAGTATAGACCGCAGAGCCTACGGGAATCAGCCCCAGCATTTT.

This clone showed up just a few times. The chain employs TRBV10-2 and TRBJ1-3, with D perhaps TRBD1 (5 bases). The germline V and J ends were trimmed by 3 bases and 2 bases, with 11 bases remaining between them. The germline V gene has CDR1 WSHSY and CDR2 SAAADI. The CDR3 runs 15 residues. The chain's CDR3 is CASSDRRRAGNTIYF. DNA of the CDR3: TGCGCCAGCAGTGATCGGCGCAGGGCTGGAAACACCATATATTTT.